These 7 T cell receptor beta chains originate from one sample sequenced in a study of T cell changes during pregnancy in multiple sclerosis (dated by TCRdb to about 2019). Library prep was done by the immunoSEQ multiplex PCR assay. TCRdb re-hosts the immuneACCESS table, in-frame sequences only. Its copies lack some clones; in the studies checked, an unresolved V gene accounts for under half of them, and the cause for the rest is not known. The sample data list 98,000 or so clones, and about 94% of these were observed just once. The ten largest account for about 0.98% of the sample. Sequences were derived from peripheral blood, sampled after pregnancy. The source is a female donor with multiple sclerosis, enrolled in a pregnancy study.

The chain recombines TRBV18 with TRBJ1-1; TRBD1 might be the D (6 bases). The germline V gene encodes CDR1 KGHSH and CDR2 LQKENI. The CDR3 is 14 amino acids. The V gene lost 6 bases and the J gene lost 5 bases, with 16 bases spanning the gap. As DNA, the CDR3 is TGTGCCAGCTCTGATTTCAGGGGAGGGACTGAAGCTTTCTTT. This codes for CASSDFRGGTEAFF.

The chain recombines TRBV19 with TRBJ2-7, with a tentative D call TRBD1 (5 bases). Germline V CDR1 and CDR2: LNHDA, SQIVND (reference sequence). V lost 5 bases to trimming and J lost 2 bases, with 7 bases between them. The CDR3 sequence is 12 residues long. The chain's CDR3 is CASSAGTYEQYF. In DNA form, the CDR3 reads TGTGCCAGTAGTGCAGGGACCTACGAGCAGTACTTC.

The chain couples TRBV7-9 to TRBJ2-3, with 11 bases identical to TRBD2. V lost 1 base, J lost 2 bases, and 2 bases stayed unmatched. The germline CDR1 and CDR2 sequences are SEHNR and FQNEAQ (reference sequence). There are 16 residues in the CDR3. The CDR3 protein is CASSLGLAGSTDTQYF. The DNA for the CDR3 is TGTGCCAGCAGCTTAGGACTAGCGGGATCCACAGATACGCAGTATTTT.

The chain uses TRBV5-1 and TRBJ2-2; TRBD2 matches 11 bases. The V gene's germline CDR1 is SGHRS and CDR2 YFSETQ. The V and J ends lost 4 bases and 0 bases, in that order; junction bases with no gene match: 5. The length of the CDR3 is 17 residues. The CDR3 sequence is CASSIGTSGTNTGELFF. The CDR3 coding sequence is TGCGCCAGCAGCATAGGGACTAGCGGAACGAACACCGGGGAGCTGTTTTTT.

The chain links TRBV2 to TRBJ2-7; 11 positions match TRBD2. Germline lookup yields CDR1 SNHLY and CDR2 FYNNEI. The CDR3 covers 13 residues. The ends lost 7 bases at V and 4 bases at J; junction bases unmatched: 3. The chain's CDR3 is CASNLAGGYEQYF. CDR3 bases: TGTGCCAGCAATCTAGCGGGAGGATACGAGCAGTACTTC. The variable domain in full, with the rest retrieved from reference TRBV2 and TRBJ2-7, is EPEVTQTPSHQVTQMGQEVILRCVPISNHLYFYWYRQILGQKVEFLVSFYNNEISEKSEIFDDQFSVERPDGSNFTLKIRSTKLEDSAMYFCASNLAGGYEQYFGPGTRLTVT.

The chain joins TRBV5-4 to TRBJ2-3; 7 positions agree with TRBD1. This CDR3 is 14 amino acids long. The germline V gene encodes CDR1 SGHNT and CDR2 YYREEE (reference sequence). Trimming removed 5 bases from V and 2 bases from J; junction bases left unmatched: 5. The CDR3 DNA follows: TGTGCCAGCAGTGACAGGGCGTTCACAGATACGCAGTATTTT. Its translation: CASSDRAFTDTQYF.

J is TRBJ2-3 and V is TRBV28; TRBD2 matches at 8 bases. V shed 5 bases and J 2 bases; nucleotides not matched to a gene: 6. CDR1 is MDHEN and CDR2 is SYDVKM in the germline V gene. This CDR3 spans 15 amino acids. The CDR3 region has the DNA TGTGCCAGCAGTCTACTTAGCGGGAACACAGATACGCAGTATTTT. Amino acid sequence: CASSLLSGNTDTQYF.